Here is one T cell receptor (beta chain) with its context. Authors' analysis steps: Estimates of nucleated cell counts were drawn from the amplification of reference gene primers. Repertoires were generated with immunoSEQ multiplex PCR, while TCRdb's copy carries only in-frame clones and drops some. Clonal size and the V and J genes are those of that table, whereas D and trimming came from the DNA. The table lists a few hundred thousand clones, nearly 90% of them singletons. This specimen comes from a study of blood T cell repertoires in COVID-19. Study background: Samples representing acute and convalescent COVID-19 were sourced from the United States, Italy and Spain.

Germline CDR1 reads WSHSY; CDR2 reads SAAADI. The CDR3 contains 15 residues. V shed 2 bases, J shed 5 bases, and the junction held 4 bases outside the gene matches. Input material: peripheral blood. This chain joins TRBV10-2 and TRBJ1-5, with 9 bases aligning to TRBD1. The sequence came from a human donor in a cohort sampled during active COVID-19. This CDR3 is CASSEPGQGYQPQHF. CDR3 in DNA: TGCGCCAGCAGTGAGCCGGGACAGGGTTATCAGCCCCAGCATTTT.